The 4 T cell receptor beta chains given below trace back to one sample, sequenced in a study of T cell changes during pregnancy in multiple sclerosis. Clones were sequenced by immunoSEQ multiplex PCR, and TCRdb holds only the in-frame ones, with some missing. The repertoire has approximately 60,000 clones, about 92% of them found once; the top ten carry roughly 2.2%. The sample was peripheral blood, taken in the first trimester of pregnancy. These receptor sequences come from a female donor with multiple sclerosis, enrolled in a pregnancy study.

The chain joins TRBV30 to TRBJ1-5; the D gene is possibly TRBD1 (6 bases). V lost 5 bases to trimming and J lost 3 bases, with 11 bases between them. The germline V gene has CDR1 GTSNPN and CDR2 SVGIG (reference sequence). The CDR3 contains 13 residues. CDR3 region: CAWAGQSNQPQHF. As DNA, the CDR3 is TGTGCCTGGGCAGGACAGTCCAATCAGCCCCAGCATTTT.

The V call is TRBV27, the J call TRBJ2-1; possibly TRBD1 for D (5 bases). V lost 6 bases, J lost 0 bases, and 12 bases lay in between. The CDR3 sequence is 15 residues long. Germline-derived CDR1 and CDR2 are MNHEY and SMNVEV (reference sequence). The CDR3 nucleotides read TGTGCCAGCAGCCTAGACAGCAGCTCCTACAATGAGCAGTTCTTC. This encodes CASSLDSSSYNEQFF.

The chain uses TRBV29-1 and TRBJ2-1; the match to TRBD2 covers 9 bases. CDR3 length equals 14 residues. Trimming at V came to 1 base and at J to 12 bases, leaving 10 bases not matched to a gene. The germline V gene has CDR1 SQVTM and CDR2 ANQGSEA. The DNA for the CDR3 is TGCAGCGTTGAAGTAGCGGGAGAGGCCTCTGGGCAGTTCTTC. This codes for CSVEVAGEASGQFF.

CDR3 sequence reads: CASSGTNYEQYF. DNA of the CDR3: TGTGCCAGCAGCGGGACTAACTACGAGCAGTACTTC. The J gene is TRBJ2-7, the V gene TRBV7-9, with 7 bases lining up with TRBD2. The CDR3 runs 12 residues. Germline CDR1 SEHNR, CDR2 FQNEAQ (reference sequence). The V gene end was trimmed by 5 bases and the J gene end by 3 bases; junction bases not matched to a gene: 1.